One sample yielded the 6 T cell receptor beta chains listed below, sequenced in a study of cytomegalovirus exposure and HLA in healthy donors. Primers for the PCR totalled 60 Vbeta and 13 Jbeta. TCRdb's table, derived via immunoSEQ multiplex PCR, lists solely in-frame clones and lacks some. Of under 150,000 clones listed, more than 60% are singletons. Sequencing used PBMCs. Receptors originate from a middle-aged woman in good health and CMV-seronegative.

CDR3 residues: CASSLQRQGAGGELFF. DNA for the CDR3: TGTGCCAGCAGTTTACAAAGACAGGGGGCTGGCGGGGAGCTGTTTTTT. This chain joins TRBV27 and TRBJ2-2, with TRBD1 matching over 10 bases. The CDR3 is 16 amino acids. The trim removed 2 bases at V and 7 bases at J, leaving 7 bases unmatched. Germline CDR1 MNHEY, CDR2 SMNVEV (reference sequence).

The V gene is TRBV5-5, the J gene TRBJ2-1; tentatively, D is TRBD2 (6 bases). The CDR3 length is 15 residues. Per the germline V gene, CDR1 is SGHKS and CDR2 is YYEKEE (reference sequence). The ends were cut back, 4 bases at V and 3 bases at J, with 14 bases in the middle. CDR3 protein: CASSDFSGIYNEQFF. In DNA form, the CDR3 reads TGTGCCAGCAGCGACTTTAGCGGAATCTACAATGAGCAGTTCTTC.

The rearrangement links TRBV5-1 to TRBJ2-4, with 9 bases lining up with TRBD1. V lost 3 bases, J lost 0 bases, and 10 bases stayed unmatched. The CDR3 loop spans 18 amino acids. Germline loops: CDR1 SGHRS, CDR2 YFSETQ. In DNA, the CDR3 is TGCGCCAGCAGCTGCGCCGGGACAGGGTGGGTAGCCAAAAACATTCAGTACTTC. This encodes CASSCAGTGWVAKNIQYF.

This chain uses TRBV19 with TRBJ2-7; D may be TRBD2 (6 bases). From germline, CDR1 is LNHDA and CDR2 SQIVND (reference sequence). CDR3 length equals 15 residues. Trimming removed 6 bases from V and 6 bases from J, with 21 bases in between. The CDR3 loop reads CASRPPGDSLSEQYF. In DNA form, the CDR3 reads TGTGCCAGTAGGCCCCCCGGGGACTCGTTATCCGAGCAGTACTTC.

The genes are TRBV5-1 and TRBJ2-1, with TRBD1 as a possible D gene (6 bases). The germline V and J ends were trimmed by 0 bases and 4 bases, with 11 bases remaining between them. CDR3 length equals 15 residues. Germline lookup yields CDR1 SGHRS and CDR2 YFSETQ. CDR3 region: CASSLDGQLYNEQFF. Written as DNA, the CDR3 is TGCGCCAGCAGCTTGGACGGACAGTTATACAATGAGCAGTTCTTC.

The chain employs TRBV7-9 and TRBJ2-7; possibly TRBD2 for D (5 bases). The CDR3 is 12 amino acids. V was shortened by 5 bases and J by 7 bases, with 12 bases between the two germline ends. The germline V gene has CDR1 SEHNR and CDR2 FQNEAQ (reference sequence). The CDR3 sequence: CASSPGLLEQYF. CDR3 sequence (DNA): TGTGCCAGCAGCCCCGGACTCTTGGAGCAGTACTTC.